This T cell receptor beta chain comes out of a study of T cells in Graves' hyperthyroidism and ophthalmopathy. Whole-study context: Initial diagnosis, before any treatment, was when peripheral blood was collected. Study results and limitations: The model identified upcoming ophthalmopathy a median about six months ahead of onset.

With regard to this clonotype: Its antigen is not identified.

TCR beta CDR3 regions were amplified from RNA transcripts. HTBI primers were the set used in a first-round RT-PCR of the TCR CDR3. Via MiXCR, TCRdb re-called the multiplex PCR reads, giving one row per CDR3 protein. Of 650,000 to 700,000 distinct CDR3 sequences listed, roughly 17% are singletons. The CDR3 runs to 13 residues. Germline V gene data show CDR1 as KGHDR and CDR2 as SFDVKD. Trimming pared 5 bases from V and 4 bases from J, leaving 10 bases between. The chain links TRBV24-1 to TRBJ1-2; unclear D gene. The TCR was taken from a man aged 45 to 65 with Graves' hyperthyroidism. Sequencing used blood. The CDR3 reads CATSGQEAYGYTF. DNA of the CDR3: TGTGCCACCAGTGGGCAGGAGGCCTATGGCTACACCTTC.